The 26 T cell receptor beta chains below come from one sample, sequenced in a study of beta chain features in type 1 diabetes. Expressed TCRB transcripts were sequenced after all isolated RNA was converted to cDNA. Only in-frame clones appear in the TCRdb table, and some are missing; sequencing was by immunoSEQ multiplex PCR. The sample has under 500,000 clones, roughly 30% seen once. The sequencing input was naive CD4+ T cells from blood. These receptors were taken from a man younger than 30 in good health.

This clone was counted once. CDR3 nucleotides: TGTGCCAGCAGTTCGCTAGCGGGGGCTCAAGAGACCCAGTACTTC. Protein product: CASSSLAGAQETQYF. This chain links TRBV27 with TRBJ2-5; 10 bases are shared with TRBD2. The CDR3 has 15 amino acids. V was pared by 4 bases and J by 2 bases, with 4 bases of the junction left unmatched. In germline, CDR1 is MNHEY, CDR2 SMNVEV (reference sequence).

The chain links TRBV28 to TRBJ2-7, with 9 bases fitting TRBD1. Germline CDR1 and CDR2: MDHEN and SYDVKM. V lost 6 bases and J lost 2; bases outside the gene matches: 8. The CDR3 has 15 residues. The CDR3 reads CASRPYRGQAYEQYF. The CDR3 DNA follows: TGTGCCAGCAGACCCTACAGGGGGCAAGCCTACGAGCAGTACTTC.

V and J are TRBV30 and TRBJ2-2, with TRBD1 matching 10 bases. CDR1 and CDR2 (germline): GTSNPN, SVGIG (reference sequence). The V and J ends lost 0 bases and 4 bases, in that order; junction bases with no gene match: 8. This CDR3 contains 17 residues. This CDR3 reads CAWSVLRTGGFTGELFF. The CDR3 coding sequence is TGTGCCTGGAGTGTTCTACGGACAGGGGGGTTCACCGGGGAGCTGTTTTTT.

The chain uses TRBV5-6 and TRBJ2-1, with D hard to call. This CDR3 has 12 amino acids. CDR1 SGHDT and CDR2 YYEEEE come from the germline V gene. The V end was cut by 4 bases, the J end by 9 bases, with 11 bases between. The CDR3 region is CASSVPAGEQFF. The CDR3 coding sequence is TGTGCCAGCAGCGTGCCGGCTGGTGAGCAGTTCTTC.

CDR3 in amino acids: CAWSVRRTSGSPETQYF. The CDR3 coding sequence is TGTGCCTGGAGTGTACGGAGGACTAGCGGGAGCCCGGAGACCCAGTACTTC. The J gene is TRBJ2-5, the V gene TRBV30; 13 bases align to TRBD2. Germline trimming cut 0 bases from V and 5 bases from J; bases unmatched to any gene: 9. Per the germline V gene, CDR1 is GTSNPN and CDR2 is SVGIG (reference sequence). The CDR3 has 17 residues.

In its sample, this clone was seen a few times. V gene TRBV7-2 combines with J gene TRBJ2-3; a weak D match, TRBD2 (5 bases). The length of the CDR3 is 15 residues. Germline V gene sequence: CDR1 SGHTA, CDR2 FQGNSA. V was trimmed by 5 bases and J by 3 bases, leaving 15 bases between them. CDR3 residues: CASSPLAGLTDTQYF. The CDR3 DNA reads TGTGCCAGCAGCCCCCTGGCGGGTCTGACAGATACGCAGTATTTT. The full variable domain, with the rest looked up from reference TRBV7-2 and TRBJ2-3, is GAGVSQSPSNKVTEKGKDVELRCDPISGHTALYWYRQSLGQGLEFLIYFQGNSAPDKSGLPSDRFSAERTGGSVSTLTIQRTQQEDSAVYLCASSPLAGLTDTQYFGPGTRLTVL.

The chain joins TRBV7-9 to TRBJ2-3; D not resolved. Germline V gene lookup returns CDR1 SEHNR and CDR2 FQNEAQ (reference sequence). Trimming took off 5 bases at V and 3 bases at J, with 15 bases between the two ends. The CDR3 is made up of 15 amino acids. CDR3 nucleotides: TGTGCCAGCAGCCCGGTGTTGGGAAGTACAGATACGCAGTATTTT. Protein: CASSPVLGSTDTQYF.

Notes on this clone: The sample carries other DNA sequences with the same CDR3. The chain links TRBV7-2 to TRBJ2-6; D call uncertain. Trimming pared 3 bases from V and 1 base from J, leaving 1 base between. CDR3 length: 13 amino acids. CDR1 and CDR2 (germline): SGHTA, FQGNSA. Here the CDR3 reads CASSFSGANVLTF. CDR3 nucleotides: TGTGCCAGCAGCTTTTCTGGGGCCAACGTCCTGACTTTC.

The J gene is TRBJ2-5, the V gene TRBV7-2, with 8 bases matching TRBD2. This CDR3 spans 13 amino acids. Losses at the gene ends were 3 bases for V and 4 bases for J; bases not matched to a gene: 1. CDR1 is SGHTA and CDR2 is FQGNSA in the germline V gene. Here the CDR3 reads CASSFGRGETQYF. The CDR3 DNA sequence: TGTGCCAGCAGCTTCGGGAGGGGAGAGACCCAGTACTTC.

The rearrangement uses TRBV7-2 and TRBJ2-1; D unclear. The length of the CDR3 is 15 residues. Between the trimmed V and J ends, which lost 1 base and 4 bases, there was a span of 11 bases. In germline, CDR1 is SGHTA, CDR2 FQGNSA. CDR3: CASSLVGYEYNEQFF. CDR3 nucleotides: TGTGCCAGCAGCTTAGTCGGCTACGAGTACAATGAGCAGTTCTTC. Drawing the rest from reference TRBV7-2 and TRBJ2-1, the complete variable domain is GAGVSQSPSNKVTEKGKDVELRCDPISGHTALYWYRQSLGQGLEFLIYFQGNSAPDKSGLPSDRFSAERTGGSVSTLTIQRTQQEDSAVYLCASSLVGYEYNEQFFGPGTRLTVL.

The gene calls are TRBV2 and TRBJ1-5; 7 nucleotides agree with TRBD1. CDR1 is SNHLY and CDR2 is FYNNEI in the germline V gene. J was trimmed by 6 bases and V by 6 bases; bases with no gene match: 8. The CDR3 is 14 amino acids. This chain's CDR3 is CASRGEQGSQPQHF. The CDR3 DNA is TGTGCCAGCAGGGGCGAACAGGGGAGTCAGCCCCAGCATTTT.

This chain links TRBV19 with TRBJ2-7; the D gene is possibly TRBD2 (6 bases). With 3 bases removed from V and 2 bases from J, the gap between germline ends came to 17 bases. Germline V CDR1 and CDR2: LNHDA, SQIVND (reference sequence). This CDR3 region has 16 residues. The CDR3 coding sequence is TGTGCCAGTAGTATGGAGAAGGGGACTTTAACCTACGAGCAGTACTTC. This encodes CASSMEKGTLTYEQYF.

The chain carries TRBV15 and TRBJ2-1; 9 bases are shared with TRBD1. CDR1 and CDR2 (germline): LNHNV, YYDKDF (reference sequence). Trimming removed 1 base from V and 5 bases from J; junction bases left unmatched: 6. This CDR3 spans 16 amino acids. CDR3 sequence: CATSRVLGQGNNEQFF. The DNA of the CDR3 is TGTGCCACCAGCAGAGTTTTGGGACAGGGAAACAATGAGCAGTTCTTC.

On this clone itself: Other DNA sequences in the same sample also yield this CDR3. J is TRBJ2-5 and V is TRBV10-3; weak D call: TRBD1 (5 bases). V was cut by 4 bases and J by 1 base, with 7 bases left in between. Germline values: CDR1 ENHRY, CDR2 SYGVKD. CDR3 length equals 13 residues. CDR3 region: CAISGQGQETQYF. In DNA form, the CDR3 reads TGTGCCATCAGTGGGCAGGGCCAAGAGACCCAGTACTTC.

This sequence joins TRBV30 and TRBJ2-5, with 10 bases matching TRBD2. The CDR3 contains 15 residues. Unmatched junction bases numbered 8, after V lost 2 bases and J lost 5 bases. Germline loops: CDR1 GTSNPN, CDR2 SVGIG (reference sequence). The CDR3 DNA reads TGTGCCTGGAGTTGGAGCGGGAGGGCCGAGGAGACCCAGTACTTC. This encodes CAWSWSGRAEETQYF.

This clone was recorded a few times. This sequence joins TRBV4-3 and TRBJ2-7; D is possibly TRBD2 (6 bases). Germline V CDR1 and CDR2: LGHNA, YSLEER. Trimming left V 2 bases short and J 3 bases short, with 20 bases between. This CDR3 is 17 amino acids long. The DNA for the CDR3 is TGCGCCAGCAGCCAATTCGTCGTGTCGGGAGAGTTCTACGAGCAGTACTTC. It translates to CASSQFVVSGEFYEQYF.

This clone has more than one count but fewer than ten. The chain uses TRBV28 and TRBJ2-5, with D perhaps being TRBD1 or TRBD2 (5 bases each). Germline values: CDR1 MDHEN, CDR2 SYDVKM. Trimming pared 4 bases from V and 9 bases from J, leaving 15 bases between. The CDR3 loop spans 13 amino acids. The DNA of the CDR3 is TGTGCCAGCAGTTCCGCACTCCCGGGACCCCAGTACTTC. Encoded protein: CASSSALPGPQYF.

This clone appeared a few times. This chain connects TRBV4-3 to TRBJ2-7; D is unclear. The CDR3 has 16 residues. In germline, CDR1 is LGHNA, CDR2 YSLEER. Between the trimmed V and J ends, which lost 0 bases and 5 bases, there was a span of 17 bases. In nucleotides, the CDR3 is TGCGCCAGCAGCCAAGATCTCCGGGCCACTTTGCACGAGCAGTACTTC. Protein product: CASSQDLRATLHEQYF.

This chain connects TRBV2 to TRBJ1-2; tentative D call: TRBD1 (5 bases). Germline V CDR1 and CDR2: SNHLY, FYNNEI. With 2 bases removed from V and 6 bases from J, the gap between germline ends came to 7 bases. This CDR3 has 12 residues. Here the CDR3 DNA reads TGTGCCAGCAGTGAACCAGGGAATGGCTACACCTTC. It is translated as CASSEPGNGYTF.

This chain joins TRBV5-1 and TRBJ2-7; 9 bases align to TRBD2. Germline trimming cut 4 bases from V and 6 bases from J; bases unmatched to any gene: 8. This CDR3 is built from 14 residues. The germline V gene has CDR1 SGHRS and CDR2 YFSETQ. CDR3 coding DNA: TGCGCCAGCAGCATCCTAGCGGGGCCTGGCGAGCAGTACTTC. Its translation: CASSILAGPGEQYF.

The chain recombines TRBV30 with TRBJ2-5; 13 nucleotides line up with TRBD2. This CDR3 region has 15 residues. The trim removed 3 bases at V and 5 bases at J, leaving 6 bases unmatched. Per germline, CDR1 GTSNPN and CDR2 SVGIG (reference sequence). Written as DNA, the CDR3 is TGTGCCTGGAGCGAGACTAGCGGGGGGAGGGAGACCCAGTACTTC. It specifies CAWSETSGGRETQYF. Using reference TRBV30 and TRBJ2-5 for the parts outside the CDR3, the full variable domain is SQTIHQWPATLVQPVGSPLSLECTVEGTSNPNLYWYRQAAGRGLQLLFYSVGIGQISSEVPQNLSASRPQDRQFILSSKKLLLSDSGFYLCAWSETSGGRETQYFGPGTRLLVL.

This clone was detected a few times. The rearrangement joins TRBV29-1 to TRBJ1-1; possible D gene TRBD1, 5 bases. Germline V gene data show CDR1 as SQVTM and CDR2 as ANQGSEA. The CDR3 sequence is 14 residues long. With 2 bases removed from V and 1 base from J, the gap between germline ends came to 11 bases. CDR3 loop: CSVETRQSNTEAFF. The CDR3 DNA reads TGCAGCGTTGAAACTCGACAGTCGAACACTGAAGCTTTCTTT.

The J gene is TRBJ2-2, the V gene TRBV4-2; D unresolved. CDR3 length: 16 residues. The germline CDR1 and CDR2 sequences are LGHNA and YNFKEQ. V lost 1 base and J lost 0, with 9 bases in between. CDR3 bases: TGTGCCAGCAGCCAAGTTGTTACCACGAACACCGGGGAGCTGTTTTTT. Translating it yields CASSQVVTTNTGELFF.

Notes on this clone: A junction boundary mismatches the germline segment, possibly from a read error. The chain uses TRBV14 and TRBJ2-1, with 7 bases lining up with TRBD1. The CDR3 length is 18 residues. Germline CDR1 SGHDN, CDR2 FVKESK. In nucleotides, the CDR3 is TGTGCCAGCCGCCAAGGGAAGGGGGCCCAGGGAGCCTACAATGAGCAGTTCTTC. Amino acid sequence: CASRQGKGAQGAYNEQFF.

CDR3 nucleotides: TGTGCCAGCAGCCAGGACCTCCAAGAGACCCAGTACTTC. Protein: CASSQDLQETQYF. V and J are TRBV13 and TRBJ2-5; D remains ambiguous. Trimming removed 5 bases at V and 1 base at J, with 8 bases between. From germline, CDR1 is PRHDT and CDR2 FYEKMQ (reference sequence). The CDR3 is made up of 13 amino acids.

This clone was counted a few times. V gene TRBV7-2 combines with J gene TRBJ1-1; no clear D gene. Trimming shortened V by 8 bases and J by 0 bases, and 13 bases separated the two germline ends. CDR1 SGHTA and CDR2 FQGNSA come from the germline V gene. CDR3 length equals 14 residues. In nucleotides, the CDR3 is TGTGCCAGCTACAAGGAGGGTGTGAACACTGAAGCTTTCTTT. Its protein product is CASYKEGVNTEAFF.